This T cell receptor (beta chain) was recovered during a study of blood T cell repertoires in COVID-19. Study context: Samples of COVID-19 (acute and convalescent) were obtained from the United States, Italy and Spain. PBMCs, B-cell-depleted T cells, or T cells were the source of the cDNA or gDNA that made up the material.

Original analysis: Nucleated cell number was recorded as an estimate derived from reference gene primer amplification. The assay was immunoSEQ multiplex PCR, and TCRdb's table has in-frame clones only and misses some. The V and J calls and clone size come from that table; D and trimming were worked out from the DNA. Of around 200,000 clones in the sample, approximately 85% are singletons; the top ten hold under 3.5%. The CDR3 extends over 14 amino acids. CDR1 and CDR2 (germline): SGHVS, FNYEAQ. With 5 bases removed from V and 0 bases from J, the gap between germline ends came to 10 bases. The receptor's source is a man in his fifties or sixties with acute or convalescent COVID-19. Sequencing input: peripheral blood. The chain recombines TRBV7-6 with TRBJ2-5; D perhaps matches TRBD1 (5 bases). CDR3 sequence: CASSLTGYQETQYF. CDR3 nucleotides: TGTGCCAGCAGCCTTACAGGTTACCAAGAGACCCAGTACTTC.